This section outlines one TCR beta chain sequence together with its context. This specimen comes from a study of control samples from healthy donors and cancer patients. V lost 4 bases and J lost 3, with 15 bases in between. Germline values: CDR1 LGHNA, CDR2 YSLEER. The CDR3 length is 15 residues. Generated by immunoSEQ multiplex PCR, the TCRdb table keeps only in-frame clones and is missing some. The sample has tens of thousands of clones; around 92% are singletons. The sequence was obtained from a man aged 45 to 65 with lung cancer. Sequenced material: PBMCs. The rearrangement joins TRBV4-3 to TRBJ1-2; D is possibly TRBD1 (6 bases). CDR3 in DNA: TGCGCCAGCAGCCGAAACAGGGCTTCCGACTATGGCTACACCTTC. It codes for CASSRNRASDYGYTF.